These T cell receptor beta chains were read from a single sample in a study of PD-1 blockade in classical Hodgkin lymphoma. Some clones are missing from TCRdb's copy, which holds only in-frame ones; the method was immunoSEQ multiplex PCR. The table includes 14,000 to 15,000 clones, 83% detected once. The sample was peripheral blood mononuclear cells (PBMCs), taken before the second cycle of nivolumab. The source of these receptors is a human donor with classical Hodgkin lymphoma. Each CDR3 is given with its conserved first and last residue. D genes are given only for firm matches. A row's size may be missing; if present it is once, few, many or a size class.

J gene: TRBJ2-3
V gene: TRBV5-8
clone size: NA
D gene: TRBD1
CDR3 protein: CASSGTGSIRNTQYF
CDR3 DNA: TGTGCCAGCAGCGGGACAGGGTCTATAAGGAATACGCAGTATTTT

J gene: TRBJ1-4
V gene: TRBV19
clone size: NA
D gene: NA
CDR3 protein: CAGQRATNEKLFF
CDR3 DNA: TGTGCCGGACAGCGTGCAACTAATGAAAAACTGTTTTTT

J gene: TRBJ1-5
V gene: TRBV2
clone size: NA
D gene: NA
CDR3 protein: CASSELGSGQPQHF
CDR3 DNA: TGTGCCAGCAGTGAACTAGGGTCAGGCCAGCCCCAGCATTTT

J gene: TRBJ2-2
V gene: TRBV7-6
clone size: NA
D gene: TRBD1
CDR3 protein: CASSPRTGLQGELFF
CDR3 DNA: TGTGCCAGCAGCCCCCGGACAGGGCTACAGGGGGAGCTGTTTTTT

J gene: TRBJ2-6
V gene: TRBV4-3
clone size: NA
D gene: NA
CDR3 protein: CASSQDRGSGANVLTF
CDR3 DNA: TGCGCCAGCAGCCAAGATAGGGGCTCTGGGGCCAACGTCCTGACTTTC

J gene: TRBJ1-4
V gene: TRBV6-6
clone size: NA
D gene: TRBD1
CDR3 protein: CASRPVGTGWEKLFF
CDR3 DNA: TGTGCCAGCAGGCCAGTCGGGACAGGGTGGGAAAAACTGTTTTTT

J gene: TRBJ1-2
V gene: TRBV6-5
clone size: NA
D gene: TRBD1
CDR3 protein: CASSQWTGGGSGYTF
CDR3 DNA: TGTGCCAGCAGCCAATGGACAGGGGGCGGCTCTGGCTACACCTTC

J gene: TRBJ1-2
V gene: TRBV6-6
clone size: NA
D gene: NA
CDR3 protein: CASSYSARGYTF
CDR3 DNA: TGTGCCAGCAGTTACTCGGCGCGGGGCTACACCTTC

J gene: TRBJ1-1
V gene: TRBV5-4
clone size: NA
D gene: NA
CDR3 protein: CASSLVLGNTEAFF
CDR3 DNA: TGTGCCAGCAGCTTGGTTTTGGGGAACACTGAAGCTTTCTTT

J gene: TRBJ1-1
V gene: TRBV5-1
clone size: NA
D gene: NA
CDR3 protein: CASSWGGDTEAFF
CDR3 DNA: TGCGCCAGCAGCTGGGGTGGGGACACTGAAGCTTTCTTT

J gene: TRBJ1-1
V gene: TRBV5-1
clone size: NA
D gene: TRBD1
CDR3 protein: CASSGDRVLTEAFF
CDR3 DNA: TGCGCCAGCAGCGGGGACAGGGTATTAACTGAAGCTTTCTTT

J gene: TRBJ2-2
V gene: TRBV7-7
clone size: NA
D gene: NA
CDR3 protein: CASSPPDGTGELFF
CDR3 DNA: TGTGCTAGCAGCCCCCCTGACGGGACCGGGGAGCTGTTTTTT

J gene: TRBJ2-7
V gene: TRBV18
clone size: once
D gene: TRBD2
CDR3 protein: CASSRGGPAYEQYF
CDR3 DNA: TGTGCCAGCTCACGGGGGGGTCCCGCCTACGAGCAGTACTTC

J gene: TRBJ2-3
V gene: TRBV29-1
clone size: NA
D gene: TRBD2
CDR3 protein: CSALAVITDTQYF
CDR3 DNA: TGCAGCGCTCTAGCGGTGATCACAGATACGCAGTATTTT

J gene: TRBJ1-1
V gene: TRBV7-9
clone size: few
D gene: NA
CDR3 protein: CASSLASRTDMNTEAFF
CDR3 DNA: TGTGCCAGCAGCTTAGCGAGTAGGACAGATATGAACACTGAAGCTTTCTTT

J gene: TRBJ1-1
V gene: TRBV5-4
clone size: NA
D gene: NA
CDR3 protein: CASSLEVAEAFF
CDR3 DNA: TGTGCCAGCAGCTTGGAAGTGGCTGAAGCTTTCTTT

J gene: TRBJ2-1
V gene: TRBV10-3
clone size: NA
D gene: TRBD1
CDR3 protein: CAISVGQGIGNEQFF
CDR3 DNA: TGTGCCATCAGTGTGGGACAGGGTATAGGCAATGAGCAGTTCTTC

J gene: TRBJ1-4
V gene: TRBV5-1
clone size: NA
D gene: NA
CDR3 protein: CASSLGAQGLINEKLFF
CDR3 DNA: TGCGCCAGCAGCTTGGGGGCACAGGGCCTTATTAATGAAAAACTGTTTTTT

J gene: TRBJ2-3
V gene: TRBV9
clone size: NA
D gene: NA
CDR3 protein: CASSIGGTDTQYF
CDR3 DNA: TGTGCCAGCAGCATTGGGGGTACAGATACGCAGTATTTT

J gene: TRBJ1-3
V gene: TRBV18
clone size: NA
D gene: NA
CDR3 protein: CASSPTGLSGNTIYF
CDR3 DNA: TGTGCCAGCTCACCGACGGGACTCTCTGGAAACACCATATATTTT

J gene: TRBJ1-2
V gene: TRBV4-1
clone size: NA
D gene: TRBD1
CDR3 protein: CASSHYDRDVVGYTF
CDR3 DNA: TGCGCCAGCAGCCACTACGACAGGGATGTAGTTGGCTACACCTTC

J gene: TRBJ2-3
V gene: TRBV27
clone size: NA
D gene: NA
CDR3 protein: CASSPGGWNTDTQYF
CDR3 DNA: TGTGCCAGCAGCCCAGGGGGGTGGAACACAGATACGCAGTATTTT

J gene: TRBJ1-1
V gene: TRBV12-5
clone size: NA
D gene: TRBD1
CDR3 protein: CASGLAGQGRAVNLKAFF
CDR3 DNA: TGTGCTAGTGGTTTGGCCGGACAGGGGAGAGCCGTAAACTTGAAAGCTTTCTTT

J gene: TRBJ2-5
V gene: TRBV5-4
clone size: NA
D gene: NA
CDR3 protein: CASSLEPRVSGTQYF
CDR3 DNA: TGTGCCAGCAGCTTGGAGCCCAGGGTCTCGGGGACCCAGTACTTC

J gene: TRBJ1-1
V gene: TRBV5-1
clone size: NA
D gene: NA
CDR3 protein: CASSLSGADTEAFF
CDR3 DNA: TGCGCCAGCAGCTTGTCGGGGGCAGACACTGAAGCTTTCTTT

J gene: TRBJ1-3
V gene: TRBV9
clone size: NA
D gene: TRBD1
CDR3 protein: CASSLQTGTVYF
CDR3 DNA: TGTGCCAGCAGCTTACAAACCGGGACAGTATATTTT

J gene: TRBJ2-3
V gene: TRBV7-9
clone size: few
D gene: NA
CDR3 protein: CASSLFWQGIDTQYF
CDR3 DNA: TGTGCCAGCAGCTTATTCTGGCAGGGAATAGATACGCAGTATTTT

J gene: TRBJ1-6
V gene: TRBV2
clone size: few
D gene: TRBD1
CDR3 protein: CASLGQVAYNSPLHF
CDR3 DNA: TGTGCCAGCCTAGGACAGGTGGCCTATAATTCACCCCTCCACTTT

J gene: TRBJ1-1
V gene: TRBV29-1
clone size: few
D gene: NA
CDR3 protein: CSVTQGIGGTEAFF
CDR3 DNA: TGCAGCGTTACGCAGGGGATTGGGGGTACTGAAGCTTTCTTT

J gene: TRBJ1-5
V gene: TRBV19
clone size: NA
D gene: TRBD1
CDR3 protein: CASSVRDRYSNQPQHF
CDR3 DNA: TGTGCCAGTAGTGTCCGGGACAGGTATAGCAATCAGCCCCAGCATTTT

J gene: TRBJ1-1
V gene: TRBV9
clone size: NA
D gene: NA
CDR3 protein: CASSTRTENTEAFF
CDR3 DNA: TGCGCCAGCAGCACTCGGACAGAGAACACTGAAGCTTTCTTT

J gene: TRBJ2-7
V gene: TRBV6-5
clone size: NA
D gene: TRBD1
CDR3 protein: CASSYSNNRGSEQYF
CDR3 DNA: TGTGCCAGCAGTTACTCGAATAACAGGGGATCAGAGCAGTACTTC

J gene: TRBJ2-3
V gene: TRBV6-6
clone size: NA
D gene: TRBD2
CDR3 protein: CASSTGGGRSDTQYF
CDR3 DNA: TGTGCCAGCAGTACGGGAGGGGGAAGGTCAGATACGCAGTATTTT

J gene: TRBJ2-3
V gene: TRBV5-4
clone size: NA
D gene: TRBD2
CDR3 protein: CASRRTSLDTQYF
CDR3 DNA: TGTGCCAGCAGACGGACTAGCTTGGATACGCAGTATTTT

J gene: TRBJ2-2
V gene: TRBV28
clone size: NA
D gene: NA
CDR3 protein: CASSPPEPTAGELFF
CDR3 DNA: TGTGCCAGCAGTCCCCCCGAACCCACGGCCGGGGAGCTGTTTTTT

J gene: TRBJ2-3
V gene: TRBV7-2
clone size: NA
D gene: NA
CDR3 protein: CASSFSLGITDTQYF
CDR3 DNA: TGTGCCAGCAGCTTTTCCCTAGGGATCACAGATACGCAGTATTTT

J gene: TRBJ2-2
V gene: TRBV7-3
clone size: few
D gene: NA
CDR3 protein: CASSLQHTNTGELFF
CDR3 DNA: TGTGCCAGCAGCTTACAGCATACGAACACCGGGGAGCTGTTTTTT

J gene: TRBJ1-1
V gene: TRBV9
clone size: NA
D gene: NA
CDR3 protein: CASSVGGYNTEAFF
CDR3 DNA: TGTGCCAGCAGCGTAGGGGGTTACAACACTGAAGCTTTCTTT

J gene: TRBJ2-3
V gene: TRBV5-5
clone size: NA
D gene: TRBD1
CDR3 protein: CASSLFNRGLDTQYF
CDR3 DNA: TGTGCCAGCAGCTTGTTTAACAGGGGGCTCGATACGCAGTATTTT

J gene: TRBJ2-7
V gene: TRBV12-5
clone size: NA
D gene: NA
CDR3 protein: CASGLVLRHLDEQYF
CDR3 DNA: TGTGCTAGTGGTTTGGTATTACGCCACCTCGACGAGCAGTACTTC

J gene: TRBJ2-1
V gene: TRBV5-1
clone size: NA
D gene: TRBD2
CDR3 protein: CASSSWTSGYPGGEQFF
CDR3 DNA: TGCGCCAGCAGCTCTTGGACTAGCGGTTACCCCGGGGGTGAGCAGTTCTTC

J gene: TRBJ1-1
V gene: TRBV4-1
clone size: NA
D gene: NA
CDR3 protein: CASSLLPVNTEAFF
CDR3 DNA: TGCGCCAGCAGCCTACTACCGGTGAACACTGAAGCTTTCTTT

J gene: TRBJ1-2
V gene: TRBV6-4
clone size: NA
D gene: NA
CDR3 protein: CASSDVPGAHYGYTF
CDR3 DNA: TGTGCCAGCAGTGACGTGCCAGGGGCCCACTATGGCTACACCTTC

J gene: TRBJ1-1
V gene: TRBV21-1
clone size: NA
D gene: NA
CDR3 protein: CASGGRTGANTEAFF
CDR3 DNA: TGTGCCAGCGGAGGAAGGACAGGGGCGAACACTGAAGCTTTCTTT

J gene: TRBJ1-4
V gene: TRBV18
clone size: NA
D gene: TRBD1
CDR3 protein: CASSPGRQGNEKLFF
CDR3 DNA: TGTGCCAGCTCACCAGGGAGACAGGGAAATGAAAAACTGTTTTTT

J gene: TRBJ1-2
V gene: TRBV4-3
clone size: NA
D gene: NA
CDR3 protein: CASSQGGGARDGYTF
CDR3 DNA: TGCGCCAGCAGCCAAGGAGGGGGGGCGCGGGATGGCTACACCTTC

J gene: TRBJ2-2
V gene: TRBV5-8
clone size: NA
D gene: NA
CDR3 protein: CASPPQANTGELFF
CDR3 DNA: TGTGCCAGCCCGCCCCAGGCGAACACCGGGGAGCTGTTTTTT

J gene: TRBJ1-5
V gene: TRBV4-3
clone size: NA
D gene: NA
CDR3 protein: CASSQEPAGNQPQHF
CDR3 DNA: TGCGCCAGCAGCCAAGAACCGGCCGGGAATCAGCCCCAGCATTTT

J gene: TRBJ2-1
V gene: TRBV4-1
clone size: NA
D gene: NA
CDR3 protein: CASSQDRRVPYNEQFF
CDR3 DNA: TGCGCCAGCAGCCAAGATCGCAGGGTACCCTACAATGAGCAGTTCTTC

J gene: TRBJ2-5
V gene: TRBV7-7
clone size: NA
D gene: NA
CDR3 protein: CASSPEGETQYF
CDR3 DNA: TGTGCCAGCAGCCCCGAGGGAGAGACCCAGTACTTC

J gene: TRBJ2-7
V gene: TRBV6-5
clone size: NA
D gene: NA
CDR3 protein: CASSYAGTPYEQYF
CDR3 DNA: TGTGCCAGCAGTTATGCGGGGACACCCTACGAGCAGTACTTC

J gene: TRBJ2-7
V gene: TRBV7-9
clone size: NA
D gene: NA
CDR3 protein: CASSLPGNIYEQYF
CDR3 DNA: TGTGCCAGCAGCCTCCCCGGTAACATCTACGAGCAGTACTTC

J gene: TRBJ1-3
V gene: TRBV4-2
clone size: NA
D gene: NA
CDR3 protein: CASSQDRDGAGNTIYF
CDR3 DNA: TGTGCCAGCAGCCAAGACAGGGATGGAGCTGGAAACACCATATATTTT

J gene: TRBJ2-5
V gene: TRBV5-1
clone size: once
D gene: NA
CDR3 protein: CASSALEKRQETQYF
CDR3 DNA: TGCGCCAGCAGCGCTTTAGAGAAGAGGCAAGAGACCCAGTACTTC

J gene: TRBJ1-2
V gene: TRBV20-1
clone size: NA
D gene: NA
CDR3 protein: CSLRIANGYTF
CDR3 DNA: TGCAGCCTTCGAATAGCTAATGGCTACACCTTC